This entry features one T cell receptor (beta chain) sequence. These data belong to a study of T cell clonotyping in hematopoietic cell transplantation. CDR1 is SGDLS and CDR2 is YYNGEE in the germline V gene. V lost 4 bases and J lost 2; bases outside the gene matches: 3. CDR3 size: 14 residues. TCRdb keeps only in-frame clones here, not all; method: immunoSEQ multiplex PCR. The sample comprises 60,000 to 75,000 clones, around 94% of which are singletons, and 1.5% to 2% rests with the top ten. What was sequenced was peripheral blood mononuclear cells. The chain is built from TRBV9 and TRBJ2-7; 10 bases are a match to TRBD2. The receptor was isolated from a man aged 50 or older in good health. Some clones in this sample may be carry-over from other donors' samples. CDR3 region: CASSTSGDPYEQYF. In DNA, the CDR3 is TGTGCCAGCAGCACTAGCGGGGATCCCTACGAGCAGTACTTC.